This T cell receptor beta chain originates from a study of PD-L1 blockade in urothelial cancer. Time point indicated: peripheral blood 6 weeks after treatment start. V gave up 4 bases and J gave up 0 bases; unmatched junction bases: 8. Germline assignment: CDR1 SGHRS and CDR2 YFSETQ. The CDR3 is 16 residues long. Assay used: immunoSEQ multiplex PCR; TCRdb lists only in-frame clones, some missing. The repertoire holds fewer than 85,000 clones, with around nine tenths as singletons. This TCR came from a man in his sixties with urothelial cancer. This material consisted of PBMCs, taken around atezolizumab (anti-PD-L1) treatment. This chain joins TRBV5-1 and TRBJ2-7; 9 nucleotides match TRBD1. CDR3 in amino acids: CASSLGQGLSSYEQYF. In DNA form, the CDR3 reads TGCGCCAGCAGCCTAGGACAGGGGCTGAGCTCCTACGAGCAGTACTTC.